This note documents a single T cell receptor beta chain sequence. What antigen it recognizes has not been identified. No quality values exist for individual bases; no much larger clone is one base distant. The CDR3 covers 16 residues, taking in both the cysteine and the phenylalanine. Here the CDR3 DNA is all that survives: 48 bases in frame from base 1. Trimming costs V 4 bases and J 1 base, and their ends lie 15 bases apart. The germline V gene yields LGHNA for CDR1 and YSLEER for CDR2. This specimen comes from a study of blood T cell repertoires in COVID-19 (TCRdb year 2020). Study-level background: Samples covering the acute and convalescent phases of COVID-19 were provided by collaborators in the United States, Italy and Spain. The prospective study material was composed of cDNA or gDNA derived from T cells, B-cell-depleted T cells, or PBMCs. The dataset comprised deeply sampled blood TCRbeta repertoires from subjects exposed to, actively infected with, or recovered from COVID-19. A freely available public database, intended as a resource for researchers studying the immune response to SARS-CoV-2, is where the repertoires were released. The samples were drawn from the first 160 participants of the ongoing ImmuneRACE study and from roughly 1,300 subjects provided by 6 global collaborators. Nearly every sample came with metadata listing a de-identified subject ID, COVID-19 status, age in years and sex. Where available, HLA class I and class II types were obtained from metadata supplied by the sample provider rather than from assay-based typing. The investigation overall reported the following: Clinical and demographic metadata were provided uncurated, with the amount varying by source and participant.

Enrolling through a virtual design, the prospective study's participants ranged in age from roughly 18 to 95 years and lived across roughly 23 United States geographic areas. In the prospective study, cohorts were assigned on the basis of participant-reported clinical history obtained from a screening survey and a study questionnaire. Recovered participants in ImmuneRACE Cohort 3 were defined as having two consecutive negative NP/OP PCR tests, clearance from a healthcare professional, or resolution of symptoms. In the prospective study, mobile phlebotomists collected whole blood, serum and a nasopharyngeal or oropharyngeal swab from each participant. Prospective study participants could optionally give additional blood draws and questionnaires over an approximately two-month period. Prospective study blood samples were shipped either frozen or at room temperature before DNA extraction. TCRbeta CDR3 regions were amplified from genomic DNA using the immunoSEQ Assay, a bias-controlled multiplex PCR. Turning to the authors' computational methods: The number of nucleated cells in each sample was estimated from the amplification of reference gene primers within the assay. To quantify the absolute abundance of each unique TCRbeta CDR3 rearrangement, sequence reads were collapsed and filtered. For each sample, productive Simpson clonality was calculated as the square root of Simpson's diversity index across productive rearrangements. TCRdb took over this immuneACCESS table, retaining in-frame rearrangements with V and J assigned. Such tables are incomplete; in checked studies, under half of the missing clones stem from an unresolved V gene, and the remainder is unexplained. V, J and clone size are taken as reported in that table, and D and trimming were inferred from the DNA itself. For this sample there are 250,000 or so clones; under 85% appear just once. Around 1.8% of the sample goes to the ten largest clones.

Sequenced sample: PBMCs or T cells enriched from blood (not recorded which). This TCR was recovered from a man in his fifties or sixties who had recovered from COVID-19. The receptor chain draws on TRBV4-3 and TRBJ2-3; the best D guess is TRBD1, with 6 bases matching. The bases read TGCGCCAGCAGCCGTGACACAGGGTCTGGCACAGATACGCAGTATTTT. This yields the protein CASSRDTGSGTDTQYF.